This entry describes one T cell receptor (beta chain). Random-hexamer reverse transcription was applied to about 0.5 to 1 ug RNA. TCRdb analysed the immunoSEQ multiplex PCR reads with MiXCR anew, one entry per CDR3 protein. The sample has some 120,000 distinct CDR3 sequences, more than 90% seen once. This entry belongs to a study of CD8 T cells in Susac syndrome. The sequencing input was CD8+ T cells from PBMCs. This TCR was recovered from a human donor with Susac syndrome.

The CDR3 is CASTNFGNTEAFF. The DNA of the CDR3 is TGTGCCAGCACCAATTTTGGGAACACTGAAGCTTTCTTT. V gene TRBV6-5 combines with J gene TRBJ1-1; D unclear. Trimming left V 7 bases short and J 1 base short, with 10 bases between. The CDR3 extends over 13 amino acids. Looked up from germline, CDR1 is MNHEY and CDR2 is SVGAGI.